This TCR beta chain was profiled in a study of T-cell reconstitution after alpha-beta-depleted transplantation in children (dated by TCRdb to 2015 to 2016). Turning to the overall study: Using TCR repertoire profiling, the study quantitatively followed how T-cell immune reconstitution unfolded in children after TCRalphabeta/CD19-depleted allogeneic hematopoietic cell transplantation.

Concerning this clonotype: Its antigen remains undetermined. Base qualities are not recorded, but no much larger clone differs from it by a single base.

Library preparation employed PCR. Sequencing was carried out with an Illumina HiSeq 2500. Molecular barcoding was employed in the preparation of TCR libraries, with unique molecular identifiers being used to normalize TCRbeta repertoire quantification. TCRdb handled the public reads itself, with Q25 trimming in fastp and clone calling in MiXCR, and kept productive beta chains. Each entry merges the rows of one CDR3 protein and shows their most common DNA and genes. The sample contains 300,000 to 400,000 distinct CDR3 sequences, 10% to 15% of them found a single time. About 4% of the sample is held by the ten biggest clonotypes. V ends up 4 bases short and J 2 bases short, with an unmatched junction base count of 9. The CDR3 holds 17 amino acids from the cysteine to the phenylalanine. Left in the record is the CDR3 DNA by itself, 51 bases read in frame from the first base. CDR1 and CDR2, looked up from the germline V gene, are SGHTA and FQGTGA.

The material sequenced was PBMCs, taken from the stem cell graft. The clonotype was recovered from a human donor who donated a stem cell graft to a child with Fanconi anemia. The chain is assembled from TRBV7-3 and TRBJ2-2, with 8 bases in between that match TRBD1. Read as DNA, the sequence is TGTGCCAGCAGCTACTCGACGACAGGGGTAAACACCGGGGAGCTGTTTTTT. The encoded protein is CASSYSTTGVNTGELFF.